This T cell receptor (beta chain) was sequenced for a study of post-analysis software for immune sequencing data. Across the whole study: Multiple sclerosis in the patients followed relapsing-remitting, secondary progressive and progressive-relapsing courses.

This clonotype was recorded a few times. The antigen remains undetermined. CDR3 length: 16 residues. Germline V lookup: CDR1 SGDLS, CDR2 YYNGEE. V was trimmed by 0 bases and J by 1 base, leaving 13 bases between them. Prepared libraries of TCR beta cDNA carried unique molecular identifiers. Using its own MiXCR run on the PCR reads, TCRdb lists one record per CDR3 protein. The sample has fewer than 850,000 distinct CDR3 sequences, roughly 27% seen once; the top ten hold 0.55% to 0.65%. Study-wide points: By F measure, samples from a shared preparation batch strongly co-clustered. Significantly lower normalized Chao1 diversity was seen in multiple sclerosis patients than in controls. There were about 5 TRBV segments more frequent in patients than controls, and TRBV5-6, TRBV5-1 and TRBV20-1 were among them.

Input material: blood. This sequence originates from a girl aged 5-17 years with multiple sclerosis. This sequence joins TRBV9 and TRBJ2-5; D is uncertain. CDR3 sequence reads: CASSVAGGNSQETQYF. In DNA, the CDR3 is TGTGCCAGCAGCGTAGCTGGCGGCAACTCCCAAGAGACCCAGTACTTC.